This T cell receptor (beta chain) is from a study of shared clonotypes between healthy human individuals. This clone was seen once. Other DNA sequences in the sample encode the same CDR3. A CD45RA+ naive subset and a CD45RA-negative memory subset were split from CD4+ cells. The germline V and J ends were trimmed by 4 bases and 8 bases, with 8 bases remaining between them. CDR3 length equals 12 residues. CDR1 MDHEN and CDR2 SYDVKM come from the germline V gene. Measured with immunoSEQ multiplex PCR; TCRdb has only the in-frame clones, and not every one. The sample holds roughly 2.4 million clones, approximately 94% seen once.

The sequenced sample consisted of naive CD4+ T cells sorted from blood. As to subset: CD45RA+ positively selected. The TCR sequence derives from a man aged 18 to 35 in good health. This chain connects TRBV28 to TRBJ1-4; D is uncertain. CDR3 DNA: TGTGCCAGCAGTTCGGTGGGAGAAAAACTGTTTTTT. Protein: CASSSVGEKLFF.